Below are 26 T cell receptor beta chains sequenced from a single sample in a study of identical twins. TCRdb analysed the 5' RACE reads with MiXCR anew, one entry per CDR3 protein. The sample holds some 210,000 distinct CDR3 sequences, more than 15% seen once. These data also featured in a second study, about T cells expressing NK-cell markers.

The sequenced sample was CD8+ T cells sorted from blood. The receptor set was obtained from a woman younger than 30 in good health.

This clonotype was detected only a few times. V usage is TRBV12-3 or TRBV12-4 and J usage is TRBJ1-3, with 7 nucleotides matching TRBD1. The CDR3 has 13 residues. The trim removed 5 bases at V and 6 bases at J, leaving 4 bases unmatched. This CDR3 is CASSHRGENTIYF. The CDR3 DNA is TGTGCCAGCAGTCACAGGGGAGAAAACACCATATATTTT.

V and J are TRBV5-8 and TRBJ1-2; D unresolved. The CDR3 sequence is 10 residues long. Trimming removed 1 base at V and 14 bases at J, with 9 bases between. Germline CDR1 reads SGHTS; CDR2 reads YDEGEE. The CDR3, as DNA: TGTGCCAGCAGCTTGTCCAGGATGACCTTC. This encodes CASSLSRMTF.

This clonotype was counted only a few times. The chain recombines TRBV24-1 with TRBJ2-5, with a possible D match to TRBD2 (6 bases). Deletions cut 12 bases from V and 3 bases from J, with 16 bases between. Germline V gene sequence: CDR1 KGHDR, CDR2 SFDVKD. The CDR3 loop spans 13 amino acids. CDR3 loop: CAPGLAAEETQYF. The CDR3 DNA reads as TGTGCCCCGGGGTTAGCGGCTGAAGAGACCCAGTACTTC.

The rearrangement links TRBV6-6 to TRBJ1-1; D unresolved. The germline V gene has CDR1 MNHNY and CDR2 SVGAGI (reference sequence). V lost 4 bases, J lost 1 base, and 7 bases lay in between. CDR3 size: 13 residues. CDR3 region: CASSSRANTEAFF. The DNA of the CDR3 is TGTGCCAGCAGTTCAAGGGCGAACACTGAAGCTTTCTTT.

The genes are TRBV7-9 and TRBJ1-2, with unresolved D. Germline loops: CDR1 SEHNR, CDR2 FQNEAQ (reference sequence). CDR3 length: 12 amino acids. Trimming cost V 5 bases and J 8 bases, with 12 bases left between them. The DNA for the CDR3 is TGTGCCAGCAGCGCCCAAGGGCGAGGCTACACCTTC. The encoded protein is CASSAQGRGYTF. The full variable domain, with the rest looked up from reference TRBV7-9 and TRBJ1-2, is DTGVSQNPRHKITKRGQNVTFRCDPISEHNRLYWYRQTLGQGPEFLTYFQNEAQLEKSRLLSDRFSAERPKGSFSTLEIQRTEQGDSAMYLCASSAQGRGYTFGSGTRLTVV.

This chain connects TRBV5-1 to TRBJ1-2; D is possibly TRBD1 (5 bases). This CDR3 comprises 12 residues. CDR1 and CDR2 from the germline V gene are SGHRS and YFSETQ. V was cut by 3 bases and J by 5 bases, with 8 bases left in between. The CDR3 reads CASSSTEYGYTF. CDR3 in DNA: TGCGCCAGCAGCTCGACAGAATATGGCTACACCTTC.

The CDR3 sequence is CASSPGTDYTF. In DNA form, the CDR3 reads TGTGCCAGCAGTCCTGGGACAGACTACACCTTC. The J gene is TRBJ1-2, the V gene TRBV5-6, with TRBD1 matching 7 bases. The V gene's germline CDR1 is SGHDT and CDR2 YYEEEE. This CDR3 has 11 amino acids. Trimming took 5 bases from V and 10 from J; bases not matched to a gene: 5.

Only a few counts were recorded for this clonotype. V gene TRBV4-2 combines with J gene TRBJ2-7, with D possibly being TRBD1 or TRBD2 (6 bases each). There are 15 residues in the CDR3. Germline CDR1 LGHNA, CDR2 YNFKEQ. Trimming took off 4 bases at V and 0 bases at J, with 13 bases between the two ends. CDR3 coding DNA: TGTGCCAGCAGCCCAAACAGGGACTTCTCCTACGAGCAGTACTTC. Translating gives CASSPNRDFSYEQYF.

This clonotype was seen more than once but under ten times. The chain uses TRBV12-3 or TRBV12-4 and TRBJ2-3, with 7 bases fitting TRBD2. This CDR3 spans 14 amino acids. Trimming removed 7 bases from V and 10 bases from J; junction bases left unmatched: 14. The DNA for the CDR3 is TGTGCCAGCACCCCTAGCGGAATCGGGGGTTCGCAGTATTTT. It codes for CASTPSGIGGSQYF.

This clonotype was picked up a small number of times. The V call is TRBV9, the J call TRBJ1-2; 8 bases agree with TRBD1. In germline, CDR1 is SGDLS, CDR2 YYNGEE. The J segment lost 7 bases and the V segment lost 3 bases, leaving 11 bases of the junction unmatched. The CDR3 is 15 residues long. CDR3 DNA: TGTGCCAGCAGCGAGCCCGACAGGGGACGAGGTGGCTACACCTTC. Translating it yields CASSEPDRGRGGYTF.

V gene TRBV27 combines with J gene TRBJ1-1; D is ambiguous. The germline V gene has CDR1 MNHEY and CDR2 SMNVEV (reference sequence). The CDR3 consists of 13 residues. V dropped 8 bases and J dropped 5 bases, with 15 bases sitting between them. The chain's CDR3 is CASLSPVGTEAFF. The CDR3 nucleotides are TGTGCCAGCCTCTCCCCAGTGGGGACTGAAGCTTTCTTT.

This clonotype came up a few times. The rearrangement links TRBV6-1 to TRBJ2-7, with D possibly TRBD1 on 5 matching bases. The CDR3 is 14 amino acids. CDR1 MNHNS and CDR2 SASEGT come from the germline V gene. Trimming removed 4 bases from V and 6 bases from J, with 16 bases in between. The DNA for the CDR3 is TGTGCCAGCAGTGCGGGCAGGGTTGCGAGCGAGCAGTACTTC. Amino acid sequence: CASSAGRVASEQYF.

The chain joins TRBV4-3 to TRBJ2-5, with TRBD2 matching over 7 bases. The CDR3 covers 16 residues. The J segment lost 3 bases and the V segment lost 0 bases, leaving 7 bases of the junction unmatched. The germline V gene has CDR1 LGHNA and CDR2 YSLEER. The CDR3 coding sequence is TGCGCCAGCAGCCAAGATAGGGGCGGGAGAGAAGAGACCCAGTACTTC. Its protein is CASSQDRGGREETQYF.

The sample holds a few counts of this clonotype. The CDR3 DNA is TGTGCCACCAGCAAGGGTGGGGCAGATACGCAGTATTTT. Amino acids: CATSKGGADTQYF. The V and J genes are TRBV15 and TRBJ2-3; D is undetermined. Per germline, CDR1 LNHNV and CDR2 YYDKDF (reference sequence). The CDR3 runs 13 residues. The V gene lost 4 bases and the J gene lost 4 bases, with 9 bases spanning the gap.

This clonotype was observed a handful of times. The chain carries TRBV10-1 and TRBJ2-7; D is unresolved. The V end lost 6 bases, the J end lost 3 bases, and 12 bases lay between the germline ends. The CDR3 has 13 residues. In germline, CDR1 is WNHNN, CDR2 SYGVQD (reference sequence). CDR3 residues: CASSGEVGYEQYF. CDR3 bases: TGCGCCAGCAGCGGAGAGGTGGGCTACGAGCAGTACTTC.

This chain uses TRBV7-9 with TRBJ2-7; D is uncertain. CDR1 and CDR2 (germline): SEHNR, FQNEAQ (reference sequence). The CDR3 runs to 15 residues. The V and J ends lost 5 bases and 3 bases respectively, with 17 bases between them. The CDR3 DNA is TGTGCCAGCAGCCTCGGAAGGGAAGGATTCTACGAGCAGTACTTC. This encodes CASSLGREGFYEQYF.

This rearrangement joins TRBV29-1 to TRBJ2-1, with D unresolved. CDR3 length: 12 amino acids. Germline V CDR1 and CDR2: SQVTM, ANQGSEA. The V gene lost 4 bases and the J gene lost 7 bases, with 11 bases spanning the gap. DNA of the CDR3: TGCAGCGTTGGGTCGGACGGGAATGAGCAGTTCTTC. Translating gives CSVGSDGNEQFF.

This clonotype was picked up a small number of times. The chain joins TRBV11-2 to TRBJ2-1; TRBD1 might be the D (7 bases). The CDR3 is 13 amino acids. V lost 5 bases and J lost 8, with 13 bases in between. Germline V CDR1 and CDR2: SGHAT, FQNNGV. The CDR3 is CASSRGDSDEQFF. The CDR3 coding sequence is TGTGCCAGCAGCAGGGGGGACAGCGATGAGCAGTTCTTC.

This clonotype turned up a few times. The rearrangement uses TRBV12-3 or TRBV12-4 and TRBJ2-5, with TRBD2 as a possible D gene (6 bases). Trimming took off 6 bases at V and 2 bases at J, with 10 bases between the two ends. The CDR3 extends over 13 amino acids. The CDR3 loop is CASRPGGQETQYF. The CDR3 region has the DNA TGTGCCAGCAGGCCCGGGGGACAAGAGACCCAGTACTTC.

This clonotype has a handful of counts. The DNA of the CDR3 is TGTGCTAGTGGTTTGTTCGTGGAGGGGCCAGCCAAAAACATTCAGTACTTC. It encodes CASGLFVEGPAKNIQYF. V is TRBV12-5 and J is TRBJ2-4; D might be TRBD2 (6 bases). In germline, CDR1 is LGHNT, CDR2 FRNRAP. This CDR3 is built from 17 residues. Trimming shortened V by 2 bases and J by 0 bases, and 14 bases separated the two germline ends.

This clonotype was seen only a few times. This sequence joins TRBV25-1 and TRBJ2-3; the match to TRBD2 covers 7 bases. The germline V gene encodes CDR1 MGHDK and CDR2 SYGVNS. Germline trimming cut 10 bases from V and 0 bases from J; bases unmatched to any gene: 25. CDR3 length equals 20 residues. The CDR3 loop reads CATTGSHDFPGGFSTDTQYF. The CDR3 coding sequence is TGTGCCACCACCGGTTCACATGATTTCCCGGGGGGTTTTAGCACAGATACGCAGTATTTT. Drawing the rest from reference TRBV25-1 and TRBJ2-3, the complete variable domain is EADIYQTPRYLVIGTGKKITLECSQTMGHDKMYWYQQDPGMELHLIHYSYGVNSTEKGDLSSESTVSRIRTEHFPLTLESARPSHTSQYLCATTGSHDFPGGFSTDTQYFGPGTRLTVL.

V is TRBV5-4 and J is TRBJ2-3; the match to TRBD1 covers 9 bases. CDR1 is SGHNT, CDR2 YYREEE, per germline (reference sequence). This CDR3 has 16 amino acids. Trimming cost V 4 bases and J 0 bases; bases outside gene matches: 6. The CDR3 loop is CASSMGTGLSTDTQYF. Written as DNA, the CDR3 is TGTGCCAGCAGCATGGGGACAGGGCTTAGCACAGATACGCAGTATTTT. The full variable domain, completed using reference TRBV5-4 and TRBJ2-3, is ETGVTQSPTHLIKTRGQQVTLRCSSQSGHNTVSWYQQALGQGPQFIFQYYREEENGRGNFPPRFSGLQFPNYSSELNVNALELDDSALYLCASSMGTGLSTDTQYFGPGTRLTVL.

The V and J genes are TRBV27 and TRBJ1-2; TRBD1 matches 8 bases. After removal of 6 bases from V and 7 bases from J, the junction contained 7 bases not matched to a gene. In germline, CDR1 is MNHEY, CDR2 SMNVEV (reference sequence). This CDR3 comprises 13 residues. The CDR3 nucleotides are TGTGCCAGCAGCCTGGACAGGGCGGGTGGCTACACCTTC. Translating it yields CASSLDRAGGYTF.

The table lists this clonotype with a few counts. CDR3 residues: CASSISTGYTGELFF. The CDR3 nucleotides read TGTGCCAGCAGCATCTCAACAGGGTACACCGGGGAGCTGTTTTTT. The J gene is TRBJ2-2, the V gene TRBV7-9; TRBD1 is a possible D gene (6 bases). Germline V lookup: CDR1 SEHNR, CDR2 FQNEAQ (reference sequence). The CDR3 spans 15 residues. V lost 5 bases and J 3 bases, leaving 13 bases between the germline ends.

Only a few counts were recorded for this clonotype. The chain links TRBV19 to TRBJ2-1, with TRBD2 matching over 13 bases. CDR1 and CDR2 (germline): LNHDA, SQIVND (reference sequence). Losses at the gene ends were 5 bases for V and 1 base for J; bases not matched to a gene: 5. This CDR3 is 17 amino acids long. The CDR3 nucleotides are TGTGCCAGTAGTTTACTAGCGGGGGGGAGGTCCTACAATGAGCAGTTCTTC. The encoded protein is CASSLLAGGRSYNEQFF.

In its sample, this clonotype was seen many times. The chain is built from TRBV30 and TRBJ2-1, with D possibly TRBD2 on 5 matching bases. The V and J ends lost 6 bases and 10 bases respectively, with 19 bases between them. The CDR3 has 13 residues. Per germline, CDR1 GTSNPN and CDR2 SVGIG (reference sequence). This CDR3 is CACEGHLRLEQFF. The DNA for the CDR3 is TGTGCCTGCGAGGGCCATTTAAGATTGGAGCAGTTCTTC.